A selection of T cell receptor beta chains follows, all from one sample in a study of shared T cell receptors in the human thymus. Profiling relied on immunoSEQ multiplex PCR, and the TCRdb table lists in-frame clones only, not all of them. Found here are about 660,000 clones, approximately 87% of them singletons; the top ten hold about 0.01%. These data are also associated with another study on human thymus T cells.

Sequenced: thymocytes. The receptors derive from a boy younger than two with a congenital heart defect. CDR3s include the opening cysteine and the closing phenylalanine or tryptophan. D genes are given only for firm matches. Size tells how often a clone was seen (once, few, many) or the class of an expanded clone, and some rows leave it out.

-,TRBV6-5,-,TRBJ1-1,TGTGCCAGCAGTTACGGGGGCGCTGAAGCTTTCTTT,CASSYGGAEAFF
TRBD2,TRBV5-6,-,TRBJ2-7,TGTGCCAGCAGCCGTGGACTAGCGGGGGCCTCCTACGAGCAGTACTTC,CASSRGLAGASYEQYF
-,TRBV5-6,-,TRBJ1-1,TGTGCCAGCAGCTTTTTTGGAGGGAGTGAAGCTTTCTTT,CASSFFGGSEAFF
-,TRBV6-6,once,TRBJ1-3,TGTGCCAGCAGTTACCGTACAGGGATCACCATATATTTT,CASSYRTGITIYF
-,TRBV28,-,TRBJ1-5,TGTGCCAGCAGCCCTCCCCGGGAGGGGGGGAGATATCAGCCCCAGCATTTT,CASSPPREGGRYQPQHF
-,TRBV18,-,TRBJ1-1,TGTGCCAGCTCATCTGGACAGAGCACTGAAGCTTTCTTT,CASSSGQSTEAFF
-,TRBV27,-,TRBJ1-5,TGTGCCAGCAGTTTCCAGGGGCCCCAGCATTTT,CASSFQGPQHF
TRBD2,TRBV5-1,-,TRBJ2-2,TGCGCCAGCAGCTTGTCTTCTCAGCGGGAGTTCCCCGGGGAGCTGTTTTTT,CASSLSSQREFPGELFF
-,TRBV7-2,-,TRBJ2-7,TGTGCCAGCAGCGATGGGGCGGGGAGCTCCTACGAGCAGTACTTC,CASSDGAGSSYEQYF
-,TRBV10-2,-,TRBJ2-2,TGCGCCAGCAGTGCTCCTCCGAACACCGGGGAGCTGTTTTTT,CASSAPPNTGELFF
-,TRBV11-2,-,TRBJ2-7,TGTGCCAGCAGCCACGAAAGGCAGGGGCCCTACGAGCAGTACTTC,CASSHERQGPYEQYF